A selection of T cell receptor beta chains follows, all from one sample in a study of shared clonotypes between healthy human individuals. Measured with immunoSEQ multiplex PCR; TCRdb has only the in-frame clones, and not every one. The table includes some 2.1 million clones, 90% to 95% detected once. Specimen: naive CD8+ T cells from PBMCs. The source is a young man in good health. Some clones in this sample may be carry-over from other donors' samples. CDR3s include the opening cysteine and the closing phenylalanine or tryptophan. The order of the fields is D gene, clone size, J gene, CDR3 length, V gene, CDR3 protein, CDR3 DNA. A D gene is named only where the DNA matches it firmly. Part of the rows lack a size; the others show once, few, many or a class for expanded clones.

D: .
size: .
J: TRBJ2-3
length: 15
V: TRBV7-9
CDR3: CASSFPAQTTDTQYF
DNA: TGTGCCAGCAGCTTTCCGGCCCAAACAACAGATACGCAGTATTTT

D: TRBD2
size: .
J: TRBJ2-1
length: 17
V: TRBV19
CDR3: CASSTLQAGGFPSEQFF
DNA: TGTGCCAGTAGTACCTTACAAGCGGGAGGGTTTCCCTCTGAGCAGTTCTTC

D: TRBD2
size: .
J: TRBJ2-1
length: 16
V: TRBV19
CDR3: CASSPQTSGSNGEQFF
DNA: TGTGCCAGTAGTCCCCAAACTAGCGGGAGTAACGGTGAGCAGTTCTTC

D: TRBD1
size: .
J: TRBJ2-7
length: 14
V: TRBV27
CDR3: CASSLMGQNYEQYF
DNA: TGTGCCAGCAGTTTAATGGGACAGAACTACGAGCAGTACTTC

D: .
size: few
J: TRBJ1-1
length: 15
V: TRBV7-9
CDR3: CASVPEGRRDTEAFF
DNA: TGTGCCAGCGTCCCGGAGGGGCGGAGGGACACTGAAGCTTTCTTT

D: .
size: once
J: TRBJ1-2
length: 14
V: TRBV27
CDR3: CASSFRGPGYGYTF
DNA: TGTGCCAGCAGTTTTCGAGGGCCTGGCTATGGCTACACCTTC

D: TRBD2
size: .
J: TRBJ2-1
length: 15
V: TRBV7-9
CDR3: CASPSPGGPNNEQFF
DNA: TGTGCCAGCCCATCCCCGGGAGGCCCCAACAATGAGCAGTTCTTC

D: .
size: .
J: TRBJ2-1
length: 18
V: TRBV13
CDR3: CASSLRRGQFGSYNEQFF
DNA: TGTGCCAGCAGCTTAAGGAGGGGGCAGTTTGGGTCCTACAATGAGCAGTTCTTC

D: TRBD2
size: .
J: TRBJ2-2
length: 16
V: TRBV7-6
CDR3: CASSLEGLIKPGELFF
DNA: TGTGCCAGCAGCTTGGAGGGACTAATAAAACCCGGGGAGCTGTTTTTT

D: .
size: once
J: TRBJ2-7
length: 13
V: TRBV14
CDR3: CASSHPEAYEQYF
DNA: TGTGCCAGCAGCCACCCCGAGGCCTACGAGCAGTACTTC

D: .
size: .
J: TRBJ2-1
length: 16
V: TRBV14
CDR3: CASSQLGGAPYNEQFF
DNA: TGTGCCAGCAGCCAACTAGGCGGCGCCCCCTACAATGAGCAGTTCTTC

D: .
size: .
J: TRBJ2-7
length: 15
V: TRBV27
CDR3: CASSPEAGSSYEQYF
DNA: TGTGCCAGCAGCCCCGAAGCAGGGAGCTCCTACGAGCAGTACTTC

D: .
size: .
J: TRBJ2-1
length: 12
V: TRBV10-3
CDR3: CAIRPAGNEQFF
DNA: TGTGCCATCAGGCCCGCGGGCAATGAGCAGTTCTTC

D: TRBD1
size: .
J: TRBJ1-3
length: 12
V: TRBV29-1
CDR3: CSVPGGGNTIYF
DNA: TGCAGCGTTCCAGGGGGCGGAAACACCATATATTTT

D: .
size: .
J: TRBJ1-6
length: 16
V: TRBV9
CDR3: CASSVGTGTGNSPLHF
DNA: TGTGCCAGCAGCGTAGGGACCGGGACTGGAAACTCACCCCTCCACTTT

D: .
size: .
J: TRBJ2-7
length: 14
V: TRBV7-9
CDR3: CASSPRTDRHEQYF
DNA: TGTGCCAGCAGCCCTCGGACAGACCGCCACGAGCAGTACTTC

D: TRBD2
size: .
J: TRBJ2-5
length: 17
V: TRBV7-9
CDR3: CASRGAPLAGLRETQYF
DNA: TGTGCCAGCCGGGGGGCTCCTTTAGCGGGGCTCCGGGAGACCCAGTACTTC

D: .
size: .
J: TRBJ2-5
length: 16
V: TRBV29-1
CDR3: CSVEPPSVYPQETQYF
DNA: TGCAGCGTTGAACCCCCCTCAGTCTACCCACAAGAGACCCAGTACTTC

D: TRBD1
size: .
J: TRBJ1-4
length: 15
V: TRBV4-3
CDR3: CASSQGRQGGEKLFF
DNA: TGCGCCAGCAGCCAAGGTCGACAGGGAGGAGAGAAACTGTTTTTT

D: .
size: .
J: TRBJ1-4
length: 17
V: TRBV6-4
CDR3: CASKGIKGLTTNEKLFF
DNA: TGTGCCAGCAAGGGAATTAAAGGACTCACAACTAATGAAAAACTGTTTTTT

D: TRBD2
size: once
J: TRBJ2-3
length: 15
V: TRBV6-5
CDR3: CASSLSSGPPDTQYF
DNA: TGTGCCAGCAGTCTGTCTAGCGGGCCCCCAGATACGCAGTATTTT

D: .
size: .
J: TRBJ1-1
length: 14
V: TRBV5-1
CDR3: CASSLAGSNTEAFF
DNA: TGCGCCAGCAGCTTGGCTGGTTCGAACACTGAAGCTTTCTTT

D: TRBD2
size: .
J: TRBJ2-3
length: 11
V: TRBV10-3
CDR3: CAMGGSDTQYF
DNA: TGTGCCATGGGAGGGTCTGATACGCAGTATTTT

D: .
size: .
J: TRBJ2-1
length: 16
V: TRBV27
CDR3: CASSLQRGKPGTEQFF
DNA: TGTGCCAGCAGTTTACAGAGGGGCAAGCCAGGCACTGAGCAGTTCTTC

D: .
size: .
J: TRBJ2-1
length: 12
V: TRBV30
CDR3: CAWSREWDEQFF
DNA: TGTGCCTGGAGCCGGGAGTGGGATGAGCAGTTCTTC

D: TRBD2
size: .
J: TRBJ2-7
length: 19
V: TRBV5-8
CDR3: CASSFPRPHLAGGPYEQYF
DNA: TGTGCCAGCAGCTTCCCCAGGCCCCACCTAGCGGGAGGCCCTTACGAGCAGTACTTC

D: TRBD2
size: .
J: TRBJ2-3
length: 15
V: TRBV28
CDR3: CASSSPGGNTDTQYF
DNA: TGTGCCAGCAGCTCGCCGGGAGGGAACACAGATACGCAGTATTTT

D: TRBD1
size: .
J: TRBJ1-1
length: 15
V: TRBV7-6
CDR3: CASIPRGQVQSEAFF
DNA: TGTGCCAGCATCCCTAGGGGACAGGTTCAATCTGAAGCTTTCTTT

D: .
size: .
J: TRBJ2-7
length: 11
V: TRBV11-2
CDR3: CASSSGYEQYF
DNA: TGTGCCAGCAGCTCCGGCTACGAGCAGTACTTC

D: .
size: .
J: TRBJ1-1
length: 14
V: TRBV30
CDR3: CAWSVGVGNTEAFF
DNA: TGTGCCTGGAGTGTAGGGGTGGGGAACACTGAAGCTTTCTTT

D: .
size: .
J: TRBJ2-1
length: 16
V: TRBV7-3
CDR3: CASSSTGTLSYNEQFF
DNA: TGTGCCAGCAGCTCCACCGGGACTCTGTCCTACAATGAGCAGTTCTTC

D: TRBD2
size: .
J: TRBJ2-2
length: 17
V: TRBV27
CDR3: CASSNRVREGPSGELFF
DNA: TGTGCCAGCAGCAATAGGGTACGGGAGGGCCCGTCCGGGGAGCTGTTTTTT

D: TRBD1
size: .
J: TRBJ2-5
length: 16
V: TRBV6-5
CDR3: CASSYSRTGGTETQYF
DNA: TGTGCCAGCAGTTATTCGCGGACAGGGGGAACAGAGACCCAGTACTTC

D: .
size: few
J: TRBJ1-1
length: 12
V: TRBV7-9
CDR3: CASSLGSREAFF
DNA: TGTGCCAGCAGCTTAGGGTCCAGGGAAGCTTTCTTT

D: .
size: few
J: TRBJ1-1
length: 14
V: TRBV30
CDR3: CAWSVGAGNTEAFF
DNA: TGTGCCTGGAGTGTCGGCGCAGGGAACACTGAAGCTTTCTTT

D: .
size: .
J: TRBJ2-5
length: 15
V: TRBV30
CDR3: CAWNKLLQGGETQYF
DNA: TGTGCCTGGAATAAACTCTTACAGGGTGGAGAGACCCAGTACTTC

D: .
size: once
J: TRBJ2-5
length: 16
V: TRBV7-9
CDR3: CASSLGPGGRMETQYF
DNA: TGTGCCAGCAGCTTAGGCCCTGGGGGGAGAATGGAGACCCAGTACTTC

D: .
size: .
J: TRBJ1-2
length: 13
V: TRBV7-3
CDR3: CASDQGALKGYTF
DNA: TGTGCCAGCGATCAAGGTGCGCTTAAGGGCTACACCTTC

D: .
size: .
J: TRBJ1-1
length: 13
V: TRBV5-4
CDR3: CASSFGLNTEAFF
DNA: TGTGCCAGCAGCTTCGGCTTGAACACTGAAGCTTTCTTT

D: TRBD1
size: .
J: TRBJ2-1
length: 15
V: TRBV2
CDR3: CASSHRDRAYNEQFF
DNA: TGTGCCAGCAGTCACCGGGACAGGGCCTACAATGAGCAGTTCTTC

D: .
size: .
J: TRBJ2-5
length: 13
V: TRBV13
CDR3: CATRGMEQKTQYF
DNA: TGTGCCACCAGGGGTATGGAGCAAAAGACCCAGTACTTC

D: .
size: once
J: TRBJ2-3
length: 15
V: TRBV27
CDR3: CASSKGLYRTDTQYF
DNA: TGTGCCAGCAGTAAAGGACTCTATCGAACAGATACGCAGTATTTT

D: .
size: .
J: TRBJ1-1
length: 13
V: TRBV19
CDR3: CASREGRDTEAFF
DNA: TGTGCCAGCAGAGAGGGACGCGACACTGAAGCTTTCTTT

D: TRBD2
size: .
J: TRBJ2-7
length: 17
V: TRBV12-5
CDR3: CASGRGASGRAPYEQYF
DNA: TGTGCTAGTGGCAGAGGGGCTAGCGGGAGGGCTCCCTACGAGCAGTACTTC

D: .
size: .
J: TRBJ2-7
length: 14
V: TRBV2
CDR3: CASSPWESSYEQYF
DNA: TGTGCCAGCAGTCCGTGGGAAAGCTCCTACGAGCAGTACTTC

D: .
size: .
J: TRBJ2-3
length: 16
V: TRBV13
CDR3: CASSLVVSQNTDTQYF
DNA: TGTGCCAGCAGCTTAGTAGTGTCGCAGAACACAGATACGCAGTATTTT

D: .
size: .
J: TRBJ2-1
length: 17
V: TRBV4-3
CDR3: CASSQDNVLVQSNEQFF
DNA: TGCGCCAGCAGCCAAGATAACGTTCTAGTCCAGTCCAATGAGCAGTTCTTC

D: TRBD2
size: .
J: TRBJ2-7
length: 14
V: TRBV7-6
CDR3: CASSSQRESYEQYF
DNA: TGTGCCAGCAGCTCCCAGCGGGAGAGCTACGAGCAGTACTTC